This is a list of T cell receptor beta chains from one sample in a study of blood T cell repertoires in COVID-19. Measured with immunoSEQ multiplex PCR; TCRdb has only the in-frame clones, and not every one. The data show 250,000 to 300,000 clones, with 85% seen just once and under 7% held by the top ten. The sequenced sample consisted of PBMCs or T cells enriched from blood (not recorded which). The receptors originated from a woman between 45 and 60 years old who had been exposed to COVID-19. The CDR3 runs from the conserved cysteine through the conserved F or W. A D gene is named only where the DNA matches it firmly. Only part of the rows carry a size: once, few, many, or a class if the clone is expanded.

>TRBJ1-1|-|TRBV14|-
TGTGCCAGCAGCCTCGGATTTGCTCAGGGGAGCACTGAAGCTTTCTTT
CASSLGFAQGSTEAFF
>TRBJ1-2|-|TRBV6-2/TRBV6-3|-
TGTGCCAGCAGTTACTCGAGGTCCTTGGCGGATGGCTACACCTTC
CASSYSRSLADGYTF
>TRBJ2-3|-|TRBV25-1|TRBD2
TGTGCCAGCAGGACCAGCGGGGGGCCCACAGATACGCAGTATTTT
CASRTSGGPTDTQYF
>TRBJ1-5|-|TRBV7-2|TRBD1
TGTGCCAGCAGCTTACGACAGGGTGGGCAGCCCCAGCATTTT
CASSLRQGGQPQHF
>TRBJ1-2|-|TRBV6-2/TRBV6-3|-
TGTGCCAGCAGTTACTCGGACACCTATGGCTACACCTTC
CASSYSDTYGYTF
>TRBJ1-2|-|TRBV2|-
TGTGCCAGCAGTGAAAGACGGGGTCAAGATGGCTACACCTTC
CASSERRGQDGYTF
>TRBJ2-7|-|TRBV24-1|TRBD1
TGTGCCACCAGTGAAGGGCCAGGGGGCAACCCCTACGAGCAGTACTTC
CATSEGPGGNPYEQYF
>TRBJ1-4|-|TRBV27|-
TGTGCCAGCAGTTTATCGCCAGGAATGACTGAAAAACTGTTTTTT
CASSLSPGMTEKLFF
>TRBJ2-3|-|TRBV10-3|-
TGTGCCACCGCGACTTCTGACTCGCAGTATTTT
CATATSDSQYF
>TRBJ1-2|once|TRBV5-6|TRBD1
TGTGCCAGCAGCTCGACAGGGAGGAACTATGGCTACACCTTC
CASSSTGRNYGYTF
>TRBJ1-3|-|TRBV7-9|-
TGTGCCAGCAGCTTTCGGGATCCTGGAAACACCATATATTTT
CASSFRDPGNTIYF
>TRBJ1-1|-|TRBV10-3|TRBD1
TGTGCCATCAGTGCATTATCCGGGACAGGGAGGACTGAAGCTTTCTTT
CAISALSGTGRTEAFF
>TRBJ2-2|-|TRBV6-5|TRBD1
TGTGCCAGCAGCAACAGGGGGCTAGGGTCCGGGGAGCTGTTTTTT
CASSNRGLGSGELFF
>TRBJ1-2|-|TRBV10-3|-
TGTGCCATCAGTGACCGGGAATTTCATGGCTACACCTTC
CAISDREFHGYTF
>TRBJ1-2|-|TRBV19|TRBD1
TGTGCCGGCCGGGACAGGGACTATGGCTACACCTTC
CAGRDRDYGYTF
>TRBJ1-1|-|TRBV7-9|-
TGTGCCAGCAGCTTGAGTTTCGACACTGAAGCTTTCTTT
CASSLSFDTEAFF
>TRBJ1-1|-|TRBV27|-
TGTGCCAGCAGTTCCGGTGGCACTGAAGCTTTCTTT
CASSSGGTEAFF
>TRBJ2-7|-|TRBV3-1/TRBV3-2|TRBD1
TGTGCCAGCAGCACCTACACGAGGACAGGGGGAGGATGGGAGCAGTACTTC
CASSTYTRTGGGWEQYF
>TRBJ1-2|-|TRBV5-1|-
TGCGCCAGCAGCTTGAGCGGGGGGGCTCCCTCATTTTTATATGGCTACACCTTC
CASSLSGGAPSFLYGYTF
>TRBJ1-2|-|TRBV7-8|TRBD1
TGTGCCAGCAGTTATATTACCGGGACAGGGGGCGGAAAATTCTCGGGCTACACCTTC
CASSYITGTGGGKFSGYTF
>TRBJ2-5|-|TRBV4-2|TRBD1
TGTGCCAGCAGCCAGCCGGGACAGGGGGCTGGAGAGACCCAGTACTTC
CASSQPGQGAGETQYF
>TRBJ2-3|-|TRBV5-1|TRBD1
TGCGCCAGCAGCCCCGGACGACAGGGGGGGACAGATACGCAGTATTTT
CASSPGRQGGTDTQYF
>TRBJ1-3|-|TRBV7-9|-
TGTGCCAGCAGCTTAAACAGGGTTACCCTAGTCTCTGGAAACACCATATATTTT
CASSLNRVTLVSGNTIYF